This T cell receptor (beta chain) derives from a study of blood T cells in healthy people across ages. To note about this clonotype: The antigen is undetermined.

Findings of the study overall: With donor CMV status unknown, expanded clonotype changes were possibly confounded.

The CDR3 has 12 residues. Trimming took off 5 bases at V and 1 base at J, with 7 bases between the two ends. CDR1 and CDR2 from the germline V gene are SQVTM and ANQGSEA. Sample-barcoded 5' priming and a J-beta primer mix drove a second PCR of 7 to 11 cycles. Each CDR3 protein gets one entry after TCRdb re-called the 5' RACE reads with MiXCR. Of roughly 800,000 distinct CDR3 sequences in the sample, more than 25% were seen once. The sample was also linked to a second study, of T cells of mothers and their children. That source notes: The entire RNA extract went into cDNA synthesis at approximately 1.5 ug per 15 ul. Across the analysis, no persistent microchimeric T cell clones were detected.

The receptor's source is a boy between 5 and 17 years old in good health. Sequencing was carried out using blood. The rearrangement uses TRBV29-1 and TRBJ2-3; no clear D. The CDR3 sequence is CSVSHGTDTQYF. The CDR3 DNA follows: TGCAGCGTTTCCCACGGCACAGATACGCAGTATTTT.